One and the same sample provided the 31 T cell receptor beta chains below, sequenced in a study of blood T cell repertoires in COVID-19. Assay: immunoSEQ multiplex PCR; the TCRdb copy retains only in-frame clones and omits some. The profile covers 75,000 to 90,000 clones, with 80% to 95% appearing a single time and around 1% taken by the ten largest. The material sequenced was peripheral blood. Receptors originate from a woman between 50 and 59 years old in a cohort sampled during active COVID-19.

The gene calls are TRBV29-1 and TRBJ2-1; 11 nucleotides match TRBD2. CDR3 length equals 15 residues. V lost 4 bases, J lost 8 bases, and 10 bases stayed unmatched. Germline V gives CDR1 SQVTM, CDR2 ANQGSEA. CDR3 nucleotide sequence: TGCAGCGTTGGGCTGACTAGCGGGGTCGACGATGAGCAGTTCTTC. This gives the protein CSVGLTSGVDDEQFF.

The chain recombines TRBV27 with TRBJ2-7, with 8 bases lining up with TRBD1. This CDR3 region has 16 residues. Germline CDR1 MNHEY, CDR2 SMNVEV (reference sequence). V shed 6 bases and J 5 bases; nucleotides not matched to a gene: 15. This chain's CDR3 is CASSFQPLRGLNEQYF. The DNA of the CDR3 is TGTGCCAGCAGCTTCCAACCCCTCAGGGGGCTGAACGAGCAGTACTTC.

V and J are TRBV5-1 and TRBJ2-7; D might be TRBD1 (6 bases). CDR1 is SGHRS, CDR2 YFSETQ, per germline. The length of the CDR3 is 13 residues. Trimming cost V 0 bases and J 4 bases, with 8 bases left between them. The CDR3 spells CASSLVRGYEQYF. CDR3 DNA sequence: TGCGCCAGCAGCTTGGTCAGGGGATACGAGCAGTACTTC.

The chain joins TRBV7-9 to TRBJ2-2; TRBD2 aligns across 9 bases. Trimming at V came to 5 bases and at J to 3 bases, leaving 7 bases not matched to a gene. The CDR3 has 16 amino acids. CDR1 is SEHNR, CDR2 FQNEAQ, per germline (reference sequence). CDR3 DNA sequence: TGTGCCAGCAGCCGCGGGGAGCGGGAGGACACCGGGGAGCTGTTTTTT. Translation: CASSRGEREDTGELFF.

The chain has TRBV27 and TRBJ2-7; D perhaps matches TRBD2 (6 bases). The CDR3 sequence is 13 residues long. Germline loops: CDR1 MNHEY, CDR2 SMNVEV (reference sequence). Between the trimmed V and J ends, which lost 1 base and 6 bases, there was a span of 10 bases. CDR3 sequence reads: CASSLLAVGEQYF. Here the CDR3 DNA reads TGTGCCAGCAGTTTATTAGCGGTGGGCGAGCAGTACTTC.

The chain combines TRBV13 with TRBJ2-7; TRBD1 agrees at 7 bases. The germline CDR1 and CDR2 sequences are PRHDT and FYEKMQ (reference sequence). The CDR3 has 14 residues. With V trimmed by 6 bases and J by 6 bases, 11 bases remained unmatched. The CDR3 DNA reads as TGTGCCAGCAGAACGACAGGGATAACGGCCGAGCAGTACTTC. Translating gives CASRTTGITAEQYF.

This clone is termed medium-sized. J is TRBJ2-7 and V is TRBV27; 8 bases are a match to TRBD1. Trimming cost V 8 bases and J 6 bases; bases outside gene matches: 3. Germline CDR1 is MNHEY and CDR2 is SMNVEV (reference sequence). The CDR3 has 11 amino acids. The CDR3 is CASGDRSEQYF. DNA for the CDR3: TGTGCCAGCGGGGACAGGAGCGAGCAGTACTTC.

This clone was seen just once. The chain recombines TRBV3-1 (or the pseudogene TRBV3-2) with TRBJ1-3, with 7 bases identical to TRBD1. Germline V CDR1 and CDR2: LGHDT, YNNKEL (reference sequence). This CDR3 contains 15 residues. V shed 4 bases, J shed 0 bases, and the junction held 3 bases outside the gene matches. Here the CDR3 DNA reads TGTGCCAGCAGCCTTAGACAGGGCTCTGGAAACACCATATATTTT. It is translated as CASSLRQGSGNTIYF.

The chain carries TRBV5-8 and TRBJ1-5, with TRBD1 as a possible D gene (6 bases). The CDR3 totals 16 residues. V lost 5 bases to trimming and J lost 3 bases, with 18 bases between them. Germline CDR1 reads SGHTS; CDR2 reads YDEGEE. CDR3 in amino acids: CASREGGRTNNQPQHF. As DNA, the CDR3 is TGTGCCAGCAGGGAGGGGGGGAGAACTAACAATCAGCCCCAGCATTTT.

The rearrangement uses TRBV3-1 (or the pseudogene TRBV3-2) and TRBJ1-6; a possible D gene is TRBD1 (6 bases). CDR3 size: 12 residues. Trimming left V 5 bases short and J 9 bases short, with 8 bases between. Germline assignment: CDR1 LGHDT and CDR2 YNNKEL (reference sequence). CDR3 in DNA: TGTGCCAGCAGCTTCAGGGGTTCACCCCTCCACTTT. Protein sequence: CASSFRGSPLHF.

The J gene is TRBJ2-3, the V gene TRBV7-2; D is possibly TRBD2 (6 bases). Germline V CDR1 and CDR2: SGHTA, FQGNSA. The ends were cut back, 5 bases at V and 7 bases at J, with 22 bases in the middle. The CDR3 spans 16 residues. CDR3 protein: CASSPGASVNPHTQYF. The CDR3 DNA reads as TGTGCCAGCAGCCCAGGAGCTAGCGTCAATCCTCATACGCAGTATTTT.

The rearrangement uses TRBV5-5 and TRBJ2-7; the match to TRBD2 covers 10 bases. The CDR3 contains 15 residues. Germline-derived CDR1 and CDR2 are SGHKS and YYEKEE (reference sequence). The ends lost 4 bases at V and 2 bases at J; junction bases unmatched: 6. The CDR3 loop is CASSPVAGGPYEQYF. In nucleotides, the CDR3 is TGTGCCAGCAGCCCTGTAGCGGGAGGCCCCTACGAGCAGTACTTC.

This clone was detected a few times. The V gene is TRBV7-8, the J gene TRBJ2-7; 15 positions match TRBD2. The CDR3 extends over 19 amino acids. Germline V gives CDR1 SGHVS, CDR2 FQNEAQ. The junction had 15 bases not matched to a gene; V was cut back by 4 bases and J by 5 bases. This CDR3 reads CASSSAKGLAGGQLDEQYF. The CDR3 region has the DNA TGTGCCAGCAGCTCCGCTAAAGGACTAGCGGGAGGGCAACTCGACGAGCAGTACTTC. Complete variable domain (other parts from reference TRBV7-8 and TRBJ2-7): GAGVSQSPRYKVAKRGQDVALRCDPISGHVSLFWYQQALGQGPEFLTYFQNEAQLDKSGLPSDRFFAERPEGSVSTLKIQRTQQEDSAVYLCASSSAKGLAGGQLDEQYFGPGTRLTVT.

The chain couples TRBV11-2 to TRBJ2-5, with D possibly being TRBD2 (7 bases). The V gene lost 2 bases and the J gene lost 7 bases, with 20 bases spanning the gap. Per the germline V gene, CDR1 is SGHAT and CDR2 is FQNNGV. CDR3 length equals 16 residues. CDR3 amino acids: CASSLRGGTSLGTQYF. The CDR3 DNA sequence: TGTGCCAGCAGCTTAAGGGGGGGCACATCCCTAGGGACCCAGTACTTC.

This chain connects TRBV5-1 to TRBJ1-4; 8 bases are a match to TRBD1. V dropped 1 base and J dropped 5; count of bases not matched to a gene: 10. The length of the CDR3 is 17 residues. Germline V CDR1 and CDR2: SGHRS, YFSETQ. This chain's CDR3 is CASSLYGDRDRNEKLFF. In nucleotides, the CDR3 is TGCGCCAGCAGCTTGTATGGTGACCGGGACAGGAATGAAAAACTGTTTTTT.

This sequence joins TRBV3-1 (or the pseudogene TRBV3-2) and TRBJ2-7; 15 bases fit TRBD2. The germline V gene has CDR1 LGHDT and CDR2 YNNKEL (reference sequence). The CDR3 spans 16 residues. Trimming removed 4 bases from V and 3 bases from J; junction bases left unmatched: 4. DNA for the CDR3: TGTGCCAGCAGCCTCCGGACTAGCGGGAGGGTCTACGAGCAGTACTTC. Translating it yields CASSLRTSGRVYEQYF.

J is TRBJ1-3 and V is TRBV6-5; unclear D gene. Germline CDR1 reads MNHEY; CDR2 reads SVGAGI. CDR3 length: 15 amino acids. V was shortened by 4 bases and J by 0 bases, with 10 bases between the two germline ends. CDR3 region: CASSSGDFSGNTIYF. CDR3 sequence (DNA): TGTGCCAGCAGTTCCGGTGATTTCTCTGGAAACACCATATATTTT.

This clone has a single count. This CDR3 is CASSLEASGTETQYF. CDR3 DNA: TGTGCCAGCAGCTTAGAGGCTAGCGGGACGGAGACCCAGTACTTC. J is TRBJ2-5 and V is TRBV7-8; 9 bases line up with TRBD2. J lost 5 bases, V lost 1 base, and 5 bases had no gene match. The CDR3 has 15 residues. Germline V lookup: CDR1 SGHVS, CDR2 FQNEAQ.

J is TRBJ1-4 and V is TRBV5-8, with 10 bases fitting TRBD1. The junction had 5 bases not matched to a gene; V was cut back by 4 bases and J by 5 bases. The length of the CDR3 is 15 residues. Germline values: CDR1 SGHTS, CDR2 YDEGEE. The CDR3 region has the DNA TGTGCCAGCAGCGCACCGGGACAGGGGAATGAAAAACTGTTTTTT. This sequence encodes CASSAPGQGNEKLFF.

The chain joins TRBV3-1 (or the pseudogene TRBV3-2) to TRBJ1-1; 8 bases align to TRBD1. Germline CDR1 reads LGHDT; CDR2 reads YNNKEL (reference sequence). Trimming cost V 4 bases and J 3 bases; bases outside gene matches: 10. This CDR3 contains 16 residues. CDR3 in amino acids: CASSRQGRSLDTEAFF. The CDR3 bases are TGTGCCAGCAGCCGACAGGGGCGATCCCTCGACACTGAAGCTTTCTTT.

The rearrangement joins TRBV28 to TRBJ1-1, with D unclear. Trimming removed 5 bases from V and 3 bases from J, with 13 bases in between. CDR3 size: 14 residues. Germline CDR1 is MDHEN and CDR2 is SYDVKM. The CDR3 sequence is CASSPQFGDTEAFF. The CDR3 DNA sequence: TGTGCCAGCAGTCCCCAATTCGGGGACACTGAAGCTTTCTTT.

The gene calls are TRBV27 and TRBJ1-1, with TRBD1 matching 9 bases. CDR3 size: 15 residues. Trimming took 7 bases from V and 6 from J; bases not matched to a gene: 12. The germline V gene has CDR1 MNHEY and CDR2 SMNVEV (reference sequence). The CDR3 protein is CASTIRGGQGSEAFF. In DNA form, the CDR3 reads TGTGCCAGCACCATCCGCGGGGGACAGGGCTCTGAAGCTTTCTTT.

The chain joins TRBV6-5 to TRBJ1-5, with TRBD1 matching 7 bases. The V segment lost 10 bases and the J segment 7 bases; nucleotides outside the gene matches: 13. CDR1 MNHEY and CDR2 SVGAGI come from the germline V gene. CDR3 length: 14 residues. CDR3 sequence reads: CATLQGGGSQPQHF. CDR3 DNA sequence: TGTGCCACCCTTCAGGGGGGAGGCTCGCAGCCCCAGCATTTT.

The V call is TRBV6-5, the J call TRBJ1-1, with a possible D match to TRBD1 (5 bases). V was clipped by 4 bases and J by 0 bases, with 9 bases between them. The CDR3 covers 14 residues. CDR1 MNHEY and CDR2 SVGAGI come from the germline V gene. The CDR3 nucleotides are TGTGCCAGCAGTTTAGCAGGGATGAACACTGAAGCTTTCTTT. Translation: CASSLAGMNTEAFF.

The chain is built from TRBV9 and TRBJ2-1, with 8 nucleotides matching TRBD2. Per germline, CDR1 SGDLS and CDR2 YYNGEE. The V and J ends lost 1 base and 6 bases, in that order; junction bases with no gene match: 0. The CDR3 loop spans 13 amino acids. CDR3 nucleotides: TGTGCCAGCAGCGTAACTAGCGGCAATGAGCAGTTCTTC. It encodes CASSVTSGNEQFF.

The chain links TRBV6-6 to TRBJ2-3, with 12 bases lining up with TRBD2. CDR1 and CDR2 from the germline V gene are MNHNY and SVGAGI (reference sequence). The CDR3 contains 16 residues. V lost 5 bases and J lost 0; bases outside the gene matches: 3. For the CDR3, the DNA is TGTGCCAGCAGTAGACTAGCGGGAGCTAGCACAGATACGCAGTATTTT. Protein sequence: CASSRLAGASTDTQYF.

V is TRBV28 and J is TRBJ2-1; 8 bases are a match to TRBD1. Germline V CDR1 and CDR2: MDHEN, SYDVKM. The length of the CDR3 is 16 residues. The trim removed 7 bases at V and 7 bases at J, leaving 15 bases unmatched. The CDR3 loop is CASNGGSDRVGNEQFF. The CDR3 nucleotides are TGTGCCAGCAATGGGGGCTCGGACAGGGTCGGGAATGAGCAGTTCTTC.

The chain combines TRBV6-2 or TRBV6-3 with TRBJ1-2; perhaps TRBD1 as D (5 bases). There are 16 residues in the CDR3. Germline CDR1 MNHEY, CDR2 SVGEGT. V lost 4 bases to trimming and J lost 2 bases, with 17 bases between them. The CDR3 nucleotides are TGTGCCAGCAGTTTTTCGGGGGTAGAGGCGAACTATGGCTACACCTTC. It is translated as CASSFSGVEANYGYTF.

V usage is TRBV28 and J usage is TRBJ1-4; TRBD1 is a possible D gene (5 bases). The CDR3 sequence is 15 residues long. Germline CDR1 is MDHEN and CDR2 is SYDVKM. V gave up 5 bases and J gave up 5 bases, with 15 bases separating them. This CDR3 is CASSPGGSQNEKLFF. The CDR3 DNA follows: TGTGCCAGCAGTCCCGGGGGGTCCCAAAATGAAAAACTGTTTTTT.

The chain joins TRBV28 to TRBJ2-7; the match to TRBD2 covers 10 bases. Germline-derived CDR1 and CDR2 are MDHEN and SYDVKM. The CDR3 is 15 amino acids. The V gene end was trimmed by 9 bases and the J gene end by 1 base; junction bases not matched to a gene: 9. This chain's CDR3 is CASSLSGRASYEQYF. The CDR3 bases are TGTGCCAGTTCCCTCAGCGGGAGGGCGTCCTACGAGCAGTACTTC.

The J gene is TRBJ2-1, the V gene TRBV10-1, with 7 positions matching TRBD2. The V gene end was trimmed by 0 bases and the J gene end by 7 bases; junction bases not matched to a gene: 3. The germline CDR1 and CDR2 sequences are WNHNN and SYGVQD (reference sequence). The length of the CDR3 is 14 residues. This chain's CDR3 is CASSESGGSNEQFF. In DNA form, the CDR3 reads TGCGCCAGCAGTGAGTCTGGCGGGAGTAATGAGCAGTTCTTC.